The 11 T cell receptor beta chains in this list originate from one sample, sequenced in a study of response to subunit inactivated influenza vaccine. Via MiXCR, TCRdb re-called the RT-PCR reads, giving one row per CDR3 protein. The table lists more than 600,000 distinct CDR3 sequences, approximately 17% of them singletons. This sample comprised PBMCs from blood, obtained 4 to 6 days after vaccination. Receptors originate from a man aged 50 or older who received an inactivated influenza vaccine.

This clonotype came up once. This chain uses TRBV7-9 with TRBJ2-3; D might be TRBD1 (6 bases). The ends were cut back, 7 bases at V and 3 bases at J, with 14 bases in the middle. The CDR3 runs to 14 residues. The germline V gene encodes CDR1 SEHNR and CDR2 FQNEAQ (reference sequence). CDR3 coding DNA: TGTGCCAGCACAGGACAGACCTATACAGATACGCAGTATTTT. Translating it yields CASTGQTYTDTQYF.

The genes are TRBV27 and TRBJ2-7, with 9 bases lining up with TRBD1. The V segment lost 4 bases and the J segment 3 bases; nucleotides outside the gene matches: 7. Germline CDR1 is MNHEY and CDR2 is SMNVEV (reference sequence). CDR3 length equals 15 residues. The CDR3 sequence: CASSYRDRAIYEQYF. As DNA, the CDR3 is TGTGCCAGCAGTTACCGGGACAGGGCTATCTACGAGCAGTACTTC.

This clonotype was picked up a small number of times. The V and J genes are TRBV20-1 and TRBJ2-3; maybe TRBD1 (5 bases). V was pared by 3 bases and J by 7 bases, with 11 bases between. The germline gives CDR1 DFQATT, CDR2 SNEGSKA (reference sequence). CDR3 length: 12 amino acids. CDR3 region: CSASVGHYTQYF. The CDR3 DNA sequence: TGCAGTGCTAGTGTGGGGCACTATACGCAGTATTTT.

The CDR3 reads CASLGSRILSYNEQFF. The DNA of the CDR3 is TGTGCCAGCTTAGGTTCCCGGATCCTGTCCTACAATGAGCAGTTCTTC. This sequence joins TRBV7-8 and TRBJ2-1; no reliable D call. This CDR3 contains 16 residues. CDR1 and CDR2 from the germline V gene are SGHVS and FQNEAQ. Trimming stripped 8 bases from V and 1 base from J, with 18 bases between.

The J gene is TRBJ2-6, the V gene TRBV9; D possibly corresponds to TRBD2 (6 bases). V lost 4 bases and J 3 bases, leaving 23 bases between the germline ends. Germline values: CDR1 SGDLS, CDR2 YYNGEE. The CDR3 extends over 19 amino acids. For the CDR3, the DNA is TGTGCCAGCAGCCCTTCCCTCGGAGGAGGGGCACTTGGGGCCAACGTCCTGACTTTC. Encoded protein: CASSPSLGGGALGANVLTF.

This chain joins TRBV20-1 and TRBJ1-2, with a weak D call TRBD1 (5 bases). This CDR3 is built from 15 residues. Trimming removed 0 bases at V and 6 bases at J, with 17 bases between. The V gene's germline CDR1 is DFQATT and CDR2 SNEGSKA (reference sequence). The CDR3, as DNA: TGCAGTGCTAGAGATCCCCCGCGGGGCGCGGATGGCTACACCTTC. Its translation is CSARDPPRGADGYTF.

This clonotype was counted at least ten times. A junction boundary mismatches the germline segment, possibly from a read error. The CDR3 protein is CASSLGPTGELFF. Written as DNA, the CDR3 is TGCGCCAGCAGCCTAGGCCCCACCGGGGAGCTGTTTTTT. The chain couples TRBV7-6 to TRBJ2-2; D not resolved. CDR1 is SGHVS and CDR2 is FNYEAQ in the germline V gene. The CDR3 sequence is 13 residues long.

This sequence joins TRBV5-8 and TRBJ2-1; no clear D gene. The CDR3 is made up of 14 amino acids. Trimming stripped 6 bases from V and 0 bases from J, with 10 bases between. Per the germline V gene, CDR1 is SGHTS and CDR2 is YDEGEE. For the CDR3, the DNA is TGTGCCAGCAATCGAGAATACTCCTACAATGAGCAGTTCTTC. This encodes CASNREYSYNEQFF.

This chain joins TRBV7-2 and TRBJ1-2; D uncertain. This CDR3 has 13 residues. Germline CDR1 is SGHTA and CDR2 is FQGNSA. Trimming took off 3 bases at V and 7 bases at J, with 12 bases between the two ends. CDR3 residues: CASSFLRSSGYTF. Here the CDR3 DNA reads TGTGCCAGCAGCTTCCTGCGGAGTTCTGGCTACACCTTC.

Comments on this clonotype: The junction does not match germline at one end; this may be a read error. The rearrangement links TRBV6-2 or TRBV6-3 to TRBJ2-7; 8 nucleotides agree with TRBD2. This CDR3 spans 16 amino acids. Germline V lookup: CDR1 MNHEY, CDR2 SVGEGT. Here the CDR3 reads CASSYDQREIVYEHYF. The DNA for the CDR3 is TGTGCCAGCAGTTACGACCAGCGGGAGATCGTCTACGAGCATTACTTC.

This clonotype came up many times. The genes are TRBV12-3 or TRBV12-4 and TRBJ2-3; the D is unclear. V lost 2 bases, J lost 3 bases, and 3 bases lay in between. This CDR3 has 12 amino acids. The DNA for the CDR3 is TGTGCCAGCAGTTTATTGACAGATACGCAGTATTTT. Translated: CASSLLTDTQYF.